The 7 T cell receptor beta chains below were found in one sample sequenced in a study of blood T cell repertoires in COVID-19. Sequenced by immunoSEQ multiplex PCR; TCRdb stores in-frame clones only, minus some. The sample consists of fewer than 350,000 clones, nearly 90% of them appearing once. The specimen was PBMCs or T cells enriched from blood (not recorded which). The receptor set was obtained from a woman under 40 who had recovered from COVID-19.

V and J are TRBV7-2 and TRBJ2-1; TRBD2 aligns across 8 bases. V lost 3 bases to trimming and J lost 10 bases; unmatched junction nucleotides: 8. The CDR3 is 14 amino acids. In germline, CDR1 is SGHTA, CDR2 FQGNSA. This CDR3 is CASSFLGLDGEQFF. CDR3 DNA: TGTGCCAGCAGCTTTTTGGGACTAGACGGCGAGCAGTTCTTC.

The rearrangement links TRBV5-1 to TRBJ2-3; 7 bases are a match to TRBD1. The CDR3 is 17 amino acids. V was clipped by 4 bases and J by 1 base; unmatched bases: 12. The germline gives CDR1 SGHRS, CDR2 YFSETQ. The CDR3, as DNA: TGCGCCAGCAGCCCAGTGATGACAGGGAGTGGCACAGATACGCAGTATTTT. Residues: CASSPVMTGSGTDTQYF.

The chain uses TRBV6-5 and TRBJ1-2, with D unclear. Per germline, CDR1 MNHEY and CDR2 SVGAGI. The CDR3 sequence is 15 residues long. Trimming removed 10 bases at V and 7 bases at J, with 25 bases between. CDR3 protein: CATRISSTLQSGYTF. Here the CDR3 DNA reads TGTGCCACCAGGATTTCTTCCACCTTACAGTCTGGCTACACCTTC.

Regarding this clone: Different DNA sequences within this sample yield the same CDR3. The chain carries TRBV10-3 and TRBJ2-5; a possible D gene is TRBD2 (5 bases). The germline V gene has CDR1 ENHRY and CDR2 SYGVKD. The CDR3 sequence is 12 residues long. Trimming cost V 3 bases and J 5 bases, with 7 bases left between them. As DNA, the CDR3 is TGTGCCATCAGTGACGGGGAGGAGACCCAGTACTTC. Residues: CAISDGEETQYF.

The V gene is TRBV7-9, the J gene TRBJ2-7; D is ambiguous. Between the trimmed V and J ends, which lost 5 bases and 1 base, there was a span of 9 bases. The CDR3 length is 13 residues. CDR1 is SEHNR, CDR2 FQNEAQ, per germline (reference sequence). Here the CDR3 DNA reads TGTGCCAGCAGCCCGGAGTTGTCCTACGAGCAGTACTTC. It encodes CASSPELSYEQYF.

The J gene is TRBJ1-6, the V gene TRBV27, with 10 bases lining up with TRBD1. CDR3 length: 14 residues. Germline lookup yields CDR1 MNHEY and CDR2 SMNVEV (reference sequence). The J segment lost 8 bases and the V segment lost 7 bases, leaving 5 bases of the junction unmatched. DNA for the CDR3: TGTGCCAGCACCGACGGACAGGGGGATTCACCCCTCCACTTT. It yields the protein CASTDGQGDSPLHF.

The rearrangement links TRBV6-5 to TRBJ1-2, with D uncertain. The length of the CDR3 is 12 residues. Germline values: CDR1 MNHEY, CDR2 SVGAGI. Trimming left V 2 bases short and J 7 bases short, with 8 bases between. CDR3 residues: CASSYVGGGYTF. For the CDR3, the DNA is TGTGCCAGCAGTTACGTCGGTGGTGGCTACACCTTC.